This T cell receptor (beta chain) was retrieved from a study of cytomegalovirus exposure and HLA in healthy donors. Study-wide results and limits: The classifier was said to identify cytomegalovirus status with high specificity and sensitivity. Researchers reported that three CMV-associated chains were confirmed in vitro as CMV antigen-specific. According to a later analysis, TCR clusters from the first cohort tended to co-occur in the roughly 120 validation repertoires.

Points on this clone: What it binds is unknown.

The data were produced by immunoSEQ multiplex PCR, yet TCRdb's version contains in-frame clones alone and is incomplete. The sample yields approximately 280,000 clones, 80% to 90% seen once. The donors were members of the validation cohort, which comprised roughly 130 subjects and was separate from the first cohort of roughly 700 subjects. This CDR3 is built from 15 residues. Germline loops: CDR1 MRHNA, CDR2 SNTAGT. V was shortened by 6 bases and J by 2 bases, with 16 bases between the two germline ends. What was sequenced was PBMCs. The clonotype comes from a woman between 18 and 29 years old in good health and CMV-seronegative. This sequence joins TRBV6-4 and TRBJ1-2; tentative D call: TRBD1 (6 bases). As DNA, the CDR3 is TGTGCCAGCAGGGGGGAAGGGGGACGGAACTATGGCTACACCTTC. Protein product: CASRGEGGRNYGYTF.